The 10 T cell receptor beta chains below all came from one sample that was sequenced in a study of shared clonotypes between healthy human individuals. The table came from immunoSEQ multiplex PCR; TCRdb's copy has only in-frame clones and leaves some out. The table records over a million clones, under 99% of them present only once. The specimen was naive CD4+ T cells sorted from blood. Subset denoted: CD45RA+ positively selected. These receptor sequences come from a man aged 25-45 years in good health.

The genes are TRBV7-8 and TRBJ2-3, with 8 bases aligning to TRBD1. CDR1 and CDR2 from the germline V gene are SGHVS and FQNEAQ. The CDR3 covers 17 residues. The trim removed 5 bases at V and 3 bases at J, leaving 13 bases unmatched. In DNA form, the CDR3 reads TGTGCCAGCAGCACCAAACGGACAGGGATAGGGACAGATACGCAGTATTTT. Its protein product is CASSTKRTGIGTDTQYF.

The chain's CDR3 is CASSSGQGPLNTEAFF. CDR3 bases: TGCGCCAGCAGCTCTGGACAGGGTCCCTTGAACACTGAAGCTTTCTTT. The genes are TRBV5-1 and TRBJ1-1; 8 positions agree with TRBD1. The CDR3 spans 16 residues. Per germline, CDR1 SGHRS and CDR2 YFSETQ. After removal of 3 bases from V and 0 bases from J, the junction contained 7 bases not matched to a gene.

This clone was observed a single time. The chain is built from TRBV10-3 and TRBJ1-1; 7 nucleotides match TRBD1. The V segment lost 10 bases and the J segment 4 bases; nucleotides outside the gene matches: 12. CDR3 size: 14 residues. The germline V gene has CDR1 ENHRY and CDR2 SYGVKD. DNA of the CDR3: TGTGCCACCTACCCCGGACAGGTTTCCACTGAAGCTTTCTTT. Translating gives CATYPGQVSTEAFF.

The V call is TRBV19, the J call TRBJ2-7; TRBD1 agrees at 8 bases. The junction had 11 bases not matched to a gene; V was cut back by 7 bases and J by 0 bases. Germline assignment: CDR1 LNHDA and CDR2 SQIVND (reference sequence). CDR3 length: 16 amino acids. The CDR3 DNA follows: TGTGCCAGTACCCCTGGCGGGACAGGAAGCTCCTACGAGCAGTACTTC. It is translated as CASTPGGTGSSYEQYF.

The CDR3 spells CASSKGLGYEQYF. CDR3 nucleotide sequence: TGTGCCAGCAGCAAGGGACTAGGCTACGAGCAGTACTTC. The rearrangement uses TRBV7-4 and TRBJ2-7; 8 bases agree with TRBD2. J lost 3 bases, V lost 5 bases, and 3 bases had no gene match. The CDR3 length is 13 residues. Germline V lookup: CDR1 SGHVT, CDR2 SQSDAQ.

For the CDR3, the DNA is TGTGCCAGTAGTATCCAGCGGATTTACAATGAGCAGTTCTTC. Translation: CASSIQRIYNEQFF. The gene calls are TRBV19 and TRBJ2-1; possible D gene TRBD2, 5 bases. The CDR3 runs to 14 residues. Germline CDR1 reads LNHDA; CDR2 reads SQIVND (reference sequence). Trimming stripped 3 bases from V and 4 bases from J, with 10 bases between. Looking up the rest from reference TRBV19 and TRBJ2-1 gives the full variable domain: DGGITQSPKYLFRKEGQNVTLSCEQNLNHDAMYWYRQDPGQGLRLIYYSQIVNDFQKGDIAEGYSVSREKKESFPLTVTSAQKNPTAFYLCASSIQRIYNEQFFGPGTRLTVL.

The gene calls are TRBV5-1 and TRBJ2-2; D not certain. Germline CDR1 and CDR2: SGHRS and YFSETQ. Between the trimmed V and J ends, which lost 4 bases and 3 bases, there was a span of 10 bases. The CDR3 runs to 14 residues. This CDR3 reads CASSRLDYTGELFF. The CDR3 DNA follows: TGCGCCAGCAGCCGCCTAGATTACACCGGGGAGCTGTTTTTT.

This clone has a single count. This sequence joins TRBV10-2 and TRBJ1-4, with no clear D. The CDR3 length is 12 residues. V dropped 3 bases and J dropped 8 bases, with 7 bases sitting between them. The V gene's germline CDR1 is WSHSY and CDR2 SAAADI. The CDR3 here is CASSELREKLFF. CDR3 nucleotide sequence: TGCGCCAGCAGTGAATTACGAGAAAAACTGTTTTTT.

The chain uses TRBV6-5 and TRBJ2-5; 10 bases are a match to TRBD1. The V gene end was trimmed by 8 bases and the J gene end by 1 base; junction bases not matched to a gene: 7. The CDR3 is made up of 15 amino acids. The V gene's germline CDR1 is MNHEY and CDR2 SVGAGI. CDR3 residues: CASLSRDRGQETQYF. The CDR3, as DNA: TGTGCCAGCCTATCAAGGGACAGGGGCCAAGAGACCCAGTACTTC.

V is TRBV7-9 and J is TRBJ1-2; D is unresolved. V was shortened by 8 bases and J by 5 bases, with 6 bases between the two germline ends. Germline CDR1 and CDR2: SEHNR and FQNEAQ (reference sequence). The CDR3 extends over 10 amino acids. DNA of the CDR3: TGTGCCAGCGCCCAGTATGGCTACACCTTC. This translates into CASAQYGYTF.